The sample holds a few counts of the clone carrying this T cell receptor (beta chain). This record comes from a study of T-cell memory formation after mild COVID-19. From the 5' RACE reads, TCRdb called clonotypes with MiXCR, one entry per CDR3 protein. There are roughly 600,000 distinct CDR3 sequences in the sample; roughly 18% occur only once, and about 12% lies in the top ten. The receptor's source is an adult woman who had mild COVID-19 (a few samples of this study predate the infection). Cell type and time point are not known. The sequenced material came from PBMCs or a T cell subset sorted from them (not recorded which).

CDR3 nucleotides: TGTGCCACCAGCAGAGATACAGGGGTCTACGAGCAGTACTTC. This translates into CATSRDTGVYEQYF. The chain uses TRBV15 and TRBJ2-7, with TRBD1 matching 7 bases. The CDR3 consists of 14 residues. V lost 0 bases and J lost 3; bases outside the gene matches: 2. The germline V gene has CDR1 LNHNV and CDR2 YYDKDF (reference sequence).